The 30 T cell receptor beta chains below were found in one sample sequenced in a study of blood T cells in healthy people across ages. Through a sample-barcoded 5' primer and a J-beta primer mix, a second PCR was run for about 6 to 12 cycles. TCRdb analysed the 5' RACE reads with MiXCR anew, one entry per CDR3 protein. The table shows roughly 1.5 million distinct CDR3 sequences, with approximately 43% occurring only once. Sample: blood. The receptors stem from a young woman in good health.

V is TRBV6-1 and J is TRBJ1-1, with D perhaps matching TRBD1 (6 bases). V gave up 7 bases and J gave up 1 base, with 16 bases separating them. In germline, CDR1 is MNHNS, CDR2 SASEGT. The CDR3 has 15 residues. The CDR3 sequence is CASILRAGENTEAFF. Written as DNA, the CDR3 is TGTGCCAGCATCCTCCGGGCAGGGGAGAACACTGAAGCTTTCTTT.

This clonotype was recorded many times. The chain employs TRBV27 and TRBJ2-5, with TRBD2 matching 10 bases. The germline V gene encodes CDR1 MNHEY and CDR2 SMNVEV (reference sequence). The trim removed 7 bases at V and 11 bases at J, leaving 25 bases unmatched. The CDR3 runs to 18 residues. The CDR3 DNA reads as TGTGCCAGCAAGAAAAGCGGTCTGTCTAGCGGGGGTGACAATGAGCAGTACTTC. It specifies CASKKSGLSSGGDNEQYF.

The chain is built from TRBV5-1 and TRBJ2-1; 9 bases map to TRBD2. The CDR3 sequence is 17 residues long. From germline, CDR1 is SGHRS and CDR2 YFSETQ. The V segment lost 0 bases and the J segment 4 bases; nucleotides outside the gene matches: 8. CDR3 sequence reads: CASSLEVSGSGYNEQFF. Here the CDR3 DNA reads TGCGCCAGCAGCTTGGAGGTTAGCGGGAGTGGATACAATGAGCAGTTCTTC. Combining the CDR3 with reference TRBV5-1 and TRBJ2-1 gives the whole variable domain KAGVTQTPRYLIKTRGQQVTLSCSPISGHRSVSWYQQTPGQGLQFLFEYFSETQRNKGNFPGRFSGRQFSNSRSEMNVSTLELGDSALYLCASSLEVSGSGYNEQFFGPGTRLTVL.

This clonotype came up a few times. The J gene is TRBJ1-1, the V gene TRBV3-1; D is unresolved. The germline V and J ends were trimmed by 6 bases and 1 base, with 12 bases remaining between them. Per germline, CDR1 LGHDT and CDR2 YNNKEL (reference sequence). The CDR3 is made up of 14 amino acids. The CDR3 DNA sequence: TGTGCCAGCAGTAAAGTGACAACGAACACTGAAGCTTTCTTT. Translated, it gives CASSKVTTNTEAFF.

The chain employs TRBV29-1 and TRBJ2-7, with D perhaps TRBD2 (5 bases). CDR1 and CDR2 from the germline V gene are SQVTM and ANQGSEA. This CDR3 comprises 15 residues. Trimming removed 5 bases at V and 7 bases at J, with 24 bases between. The CDR3 nucleotides read TGCAGCGTTACGGGGTTAGAATTCGGCTACAATGAGCAGTACTTC. Translated: CSVTGLEFGYNEQYF.

This clonotype was detected a few times. The V call is TRBV7-2, the J call TRBJ2-1; 11 bases line up with TRBD2. V trimming: 2 bases; J trimming: 3 bases; junction bases outside the gene matches: 6. The CDR3 length is 17 residues. Germline V gene lookup returns CDR1 SGHTA and CDR2 FQGNSA. CDR3 in DNA: TGTGCCAGCAGCTTAACTAGCGGGAGATCTTTCTACAATGAGCAGTTCTTC. This encodes CASSLTSGRSFYNEQFF.

This chain joins TRBV10-3 and TRBJ1-4; D is unresolved. Trimming removed 2 bases at V and 8 bases at J, with 12 bases between. Germline V gene lookup returns CDR1 ENHRY and CDR2 SYGVKD. The CDR3 loop spans 14 amino acids. The CDR3 reads CAISEGNWEEKLFF. DNA of the CDR3: TGTGCCATCAGTGAGGGGAACTGGGAGGAAAAACTGTTTTTT.

Remarks on this clonotype: A junction end diverges from the germline sequence, so it may reflect a read error. This chain links TRBV4-2 with TRBJ1-5; 7 bases are shared with TRBD1. CDR1 is LGHNA and CDR2 is YNFKEQ in the germline V gene. The CDR3 totals 17 residues. CDR3 sequence reads: CASNQDRAMWSNQPQHF. The CDR3 DNA is TGTGCCAGCAACCAAGACAGGGCGATGTGGAGCAATCAGCCCCAGCATTTT.

This sequence joins TRBV20-1 and TRBJ1-2; 7 nucleotides match TRBD1. Germline V lookup: CDR1 DFQATT, CDR2 SNEGSKA (reference sequence). CDR3 length: 13 amino acids. Losses at the gene ends were 8 bases for V and 5 bases for J; bases not matched to a gene: 11. The CDR3, as DNA: TGCAGTCGTCAGTCGGCAGGGGGGTATGGCTACACCTTC. This encodes CSRQSAGGYGYTF.

This clonotype was counted many times. The gene calls are TRBV4-1 and TRBJ2-1; D possibly corresponds to TRBD1 (6 bases). CDR1 and CDR2 from the germline V gene are MGHRA and YSYEKL. The CDR3 sequence is 15 residues long. Trimming stripped 3 bases from V and 5 bases from J, with 14 bases between. The CDR3 region has the DNA TGCGCCAGCAGCCACCCCGGGGACAATCACAATGAGCAGTTCTTC. Its protein product is CASSHPGDNHNEQFF.

In this sample, this clonotype turned up a few times. The V and J genes are TRBV9 and TRBJ1-5; D uncertain. Germline loops: CDR1 SGDLS, CDR2 YYNGEE. The CDR3 spans 17 residues. V dropped 0 bases and J dropped 0 bases, with 13 bases sitting between them. The CDR3 spells CASSVGSLADSNQPQHF. In DNA, the CDR3 is TGTGCCAGCAGCGTAGGGTCCCTCGCAGATAGCAATCAGCCCCAGCATTTT.

In this sample, this clonotype turned up a few times. The genes are TRBV6-9 and TRBJ1-2; D is possibly TRBD1 (5 bases). Trimming took off 10 bases at V and 8 bases at J, with 17 bases between the two ends. Germline CDR1 MNHGY, CDR2 SVAAGI. The CDR3 is made up of 12 amino acids. The CDR3 here is CATQNWGDGYTF. The CDR3 nucleotides are TGTGCCACCCAGAACTGGGGCGACGGCTACACCTTC.

In its sample, this clonotype was seen many times. The chain recombines TRBV9 with TRBJ2-3, with 9 bases matching TRBD2. The germline gives CDR1 SGDLS, CDR2 YYNGEE. With 4 bases clipped from V and 5 bases from J, the junction kept 23 bases outside the gene matches. The CDR3 runs to 20 residues. The DNA for the CDR3 is TGTGCCAGCAGCCCCACAACTCTAGCGGGATGGAGGGCCCGGGGAGATACGCAGTATTTT. It codes for CASSPTTLAGWRARGDTQYF.

This chain uses TRBV9 with TRBJ1-2; D is undetermined. The CDR3 is 13 residues long. V lost 4 bases, J lost 4 bases, and 11 bases lay in between. Germline V gene data show CDR1 as SGDLS and CDR2 as YYNGEE. The CDR3 region has the DNA TGTGCCAGCAGCCACTCCCCAAGCTATGGCTACACCTTC. It is translated as CASSHSPSYGYTF. The variable domain in full, with the rest retrieved from reference TRBV9 and TRBJ1-2, is DSGVTQTPKHLITATGQRVTLRCSPRSGDLSVYWYQQSLDQGLQFLIQYYNGEERAKGNILERFSAQQFPDLHSELNLSSLELGDSALYFCASSHSPSYGYTFGSGTRLTVV.

V gene TRBV20-1 combines with J gene TRBJ2-3; 8 bases are a match to TRBD2. Trimming took 3 bases from V and 2 from J; bases not matched to a gene: 7. The CDR3 contains 15 residues. The germline gives CDR1 DFQATT, CDR2 SNEGSKA (reference sequence). The CDR3 nucleotides are TGCAGTGCTAGTCTCGCGGGAGGATCCACAGATACGCAGTATTTT. Amino acid sequence: CSASLAGGSTDTQYF.

This clonotype appeared once. This chain joins TRBV6-1 and TRBJ1-5; no clear D. Trimming took off 3 bases at V and 5 bases at J, with 8 bases between the two ends. CDR1 and CDR2 from the germline V gene are MNHNS and SASEGT. This CDR3 has 13 amino acids. The CDR3 reads CASSEVPHQPQHF. The CDR3, as DNA: TGTGCCAGCAGTGAGGTCCCGCATCAGCCCCAGCATTTT.

The chain combines TRBV6-2 or TRBV6-3 with TRBJ2-2, with 8 bases aligning to TRBD1. Trimming at V came to 6 bases and at J to 7 bases, leaving 13 bases not matched to a gene. Looked up from germline, CDR1 is MNHEY and CDR2 is SVGEGT. The CDR3 has 16 residues. CDR3 coding DNA: TGTGCCAGCAGGGACCGGACAGGGAATAACGGCGGGGAGCTGTTTTTT. This translates into CASRDRTGNNGGELFF.

The chain joins TRBV7-9 to TRBJ2-1, with D tentatively TRBD1 (6 bases). CDR1 and CDR2 from the germline V gene are SEHNR and FQNEAQ (reference sequence). V lost 2 bases, J lost 8 bases, and 16 bases lay in between. This CDR3 region has 15 residues. The CDR3 loop reads CASSLLQGYYHEQFF. The CDR3 bases are TGTGCCAGCAGCTTATTACAGGGATATTACCATGAGCAGTTCTTC.

The rearrangement joins TRBV28 to TRBJ1-6; 9 nucleotides line up with TRBD1. V shed 6 bases and J 9 bases; nucleotides not matched to a gene: 9. CDR3 length: 15 amino acids. Germline V gene data show CDR1 as MDHEN and CDR2 as SYDVKM. For the CDR3, the DNA is TGTGCCAGCAGATCTCCCGGGACAGGGAGTTCACCCCTCCACTTT. This sequence encodes CASRSPGTGSSPLHF.

This clonotype was seen many times. The rearrangement links TRBV29-1 to TRBJ2-1; TRBD1 agrees at 7 bases. Trimming removed 6 bases from V and 1 base from J; junction bases left unmatched: 9. Germline-derived CDR1 and CDR2 are SQVTM and ANQGSEA. The CDR3 extends over 15 amino acids. The CDR3 DNA reads TGCAGCGTAAGAACAGGGGTAAGATCCTACAATGAGCAGTTCTTC. Translation: CSVRTGVRSYNEQFF.

In its sample, this clonotype was seen a few times. This sequence joins TRBV24-1 and TRBJ2-7; the match to TRBD1 covers 9 bases. The CDR3 is 15 amino acids. The junction had 4 bases not matched to a gene; V was cut back by 3 bases and J by 2 bases. From germline, CDR1 is KGHDR and CDR2 SFDVKD. CDR3 protein: CATSDRGTGTYEQYF. CDR3 DNA sequence: TGTGCCACCAGTGATAGGGGGACAGGGACCTACGAGCAGTACTTC.

CDR3 nucleotide sequence: TGTGCCAGCAGTTACCGACAGGGAAATGAAAAACTGTTTTTT. This encodes CASSYRQGNEKLFF. The chain has TRBV6-5 and TRBJ1-4; 7 nucleotides agree with TRBD1. From germline, CDR1 is MNHEY and CDR2 SVGAGI. The CDR3 sequence is 14 residues long. V lost 2 bases to trimming and J lost 5 bases; unmatched junction nucleotides: 2.

In this sample, this clonotype turned up a few times. This chain connects TRBV4-3 to TRBJ2-3; 8 nucleotides align to TRBD2. There are 16 residues in the CDR3. V lost 4 bases and J lost 2; bases outside the gene matches: 8. The germline V gene has CDR1 LGHNA and CDR2 YSLEER. The CDR3 DNA reads as TGCGCCAGCAGCCTATTAGCGGGGCTCCCCACAGATACGCAGTATTTT. This sequence encodes CASSLLAGLPTDTQYF.

The V and J genes are TRBV9 and TRBJ2-3, with a possible D match to TRBD1 (5 bases). V gave up 3 bases and J gave up 4 bases, with 9 bases separating them. The CDR3 totals 13 residues. Germline CDR1 reads SGDLS; CDR2 reads YYNGEE. CDR3 region: CASSGGHPDTQYF. For the CDR3, the DNA is TGTGCCAGCAGCGGGGGCCACCCAGATACGCAGTATTTT.

The J gene is TRBJ1-2, the V gene TRBV10-3; D is unclear. V gave up 0 bases and J gave up 3 bases, with 14 bases separating them. Germline loops: CDR1 ENHRY, CDR2 SYGVKD. The CDR3 is 16 amino acids. The DNA for the CDR3 is TGTGCCATCAGTGAGTCGGGGTCTTTTATATACTATGGCTACACCTTC. Translated: CAISESGSFIYYGYTF.

This chain uses TRBV7-2 with TRBJ2-1, with 7 positions matching TRBD1. The CDR3 totals 15 residues. The V gene's germline CDR1 is SGHTA and CDR2 FQGNSA. V shed 2 bases and J 3 bases; nucleotides not matched to a gene: 4. CDR3 coding DNA: TGTGCCAGCAGCTTAATCGGGACAGACTACAATGAGCAGTTCTTC. Translating gives CASSLIGTDYNEQFF. Complete variable domain (other parts from reference TRBV7-2 and TRBJ2-1): GAGVSQSPSNKVTEKGKDVELRCDPISGHTALYWYRQSLGQGLEFLIYFQGNSAPDKSGLPSDRFSAERTGGSVSTLTIQRTQQEDSAVYLCASSLIGTDYNEQFFGPGTRLTVL.

This clonotype was observed a handful of times. The chain employs TRBV7-2 and TRBJ2-7, with D unresolved. The germline V gene has CDR1 SGHTA and CDR2 FQGNSA. The V end was cut by 1 base, the J end by 5 bases, with 6 bases between. The CDR3 covers 12 residues. The CDR3 spells CASSLERDEQYF. The CDR3 nucleotides read TGTGCCAGCAGCTTAGAGCGAGACGAGCAGTACTTC.

The chain couples TRBV7-9 to TRBJ1-4; TRBD1 agrees at 10 bases. After removal of 2 bases from V and 8 bases from J, the junction contained 8 bases not matched to a gene. The germline gives CDR1 SEHNR, CDR2 FQNEAQ (reference sequence). The CDR3 sequence is 16 residues long. This CDR3 is CASSLRGWDRGEKLFF. DNA for the CDR3: TGTGCCAGCAGCTTAAGAGGTTGGGACAGGGGAGAAAAACTGTTTTTT.

This clonotype has more than one count but fewer than ten. The genes are TRBV2 and TRBJ1-1; D may be TRBD1 (5 bases). The CDR3 runs 15 residues. The germline V and J ends were trimmed by 2 bases and 0 bases, with 10 bases remaining between them. CDR1 is SNHLY and CDR2 is FYNNEI in the germline V gene. Here the CDR3 reads CASSEFTGVNTEAFF. In DNA, the CDR3 is TGTGCCAGCAGTGAATTTACGGGGGTGAACACTGAAGCTTTCTTT.

This clonotype came up a few times. V is TRBV9 and J is TRBJ2-3; weak D call: TRBD2 (5 bases). Trimming stripped 0 bases from V and 5 bases from J, with 16 bases between. The CDR3 totals 16 residues. The V gene's germline CDR1 is SGDLS and CDR2 YYNGEE. In DNA form, the CDR3 reads TGTGCCAGCAGCGTAGAGGGAAGTGACTACGTAGATACGCAGTATTTT. Translating it yields CASSVEGSDYVDTQYF.